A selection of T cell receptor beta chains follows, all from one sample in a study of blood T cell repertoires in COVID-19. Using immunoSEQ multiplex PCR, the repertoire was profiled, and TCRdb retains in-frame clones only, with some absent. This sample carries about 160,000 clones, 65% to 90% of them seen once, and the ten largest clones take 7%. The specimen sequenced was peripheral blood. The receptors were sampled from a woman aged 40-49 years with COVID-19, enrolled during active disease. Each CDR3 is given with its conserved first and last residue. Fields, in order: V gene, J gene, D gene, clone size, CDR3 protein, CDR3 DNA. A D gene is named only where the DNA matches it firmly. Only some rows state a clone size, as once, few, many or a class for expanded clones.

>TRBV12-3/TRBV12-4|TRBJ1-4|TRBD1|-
CASSKPGQKKLFF
TGTGCCAGCAGTAAACCGGGACAGAAGAAACTGTTTTTT
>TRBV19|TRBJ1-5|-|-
CASSWAQNQPQHF
TGTGCCAGTAGTTGGGCGCAGAATCAGCCCCAGCATTTT
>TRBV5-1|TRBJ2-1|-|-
CASSVPGGHYNEQFF
TGCGCCAGCAGCGTACCAGGGGGGCATTACAATGAGCAGTTCTTC
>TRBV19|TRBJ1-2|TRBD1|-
CASRPPGQGANGYTF
TGTGCCAGTAGACCTCCGGGACAGGGGGCAAATGGCTACACCTTC
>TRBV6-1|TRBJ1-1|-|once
CASSEIGGVAFF
TGTGCCAGCAGTGAAATAGGAGGGGTAGCTTTCTTT
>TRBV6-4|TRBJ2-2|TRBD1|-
CASSRTGFTGELFF
TGTGCCAGCTCACGGACAGGGTTCACCGGGGAGCTGTTTTTT
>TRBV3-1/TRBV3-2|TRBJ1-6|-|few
CASSLGEGGNSPLHF
TGTGCCAGCAGCCTTGGGGAAGGGGGTAATTCACCCCTCCACTTT
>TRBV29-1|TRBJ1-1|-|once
CSIYSGASTEAFF
TGCAGCATTTACTCAGGGGCGAGCACTGAAGCTTTCTTT
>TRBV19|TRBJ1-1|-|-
CASSRGGTEAFF
TGTGCCAGTAGTCGGGGAGGCACTGAAGCTTTCTTT
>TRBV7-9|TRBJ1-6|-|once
CASSGFNRDMSSYNSPLHF
TGTGCCAGCAGCGGCTTCAACAGGGATATGAGCTCCTATAATTCACCCCTCCACTTT
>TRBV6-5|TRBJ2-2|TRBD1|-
CASSTGTGDTGELFF
TGTGCCAGCAGCACCGGGACAGGAGACACCGGGGAGCTGTTTTTT
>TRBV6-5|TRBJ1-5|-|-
CASSSTYNQPQHF
TGTGCCAGCAGTTCCACATACAATCAGCCCCAGCATTTT
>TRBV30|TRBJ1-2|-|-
CAWSLTGNYGYTF
TGTGCCTGGAGCCTTACAGGGAACTATGGCTACACCTTC
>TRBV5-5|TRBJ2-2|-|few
CASSLGPGELFF
TGTGCCAGCAGCCTCGGTCCCGGGGAGCTGTTTTTT
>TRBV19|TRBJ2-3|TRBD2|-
CASSIGGGGADTQYF
TGTGCCAGTAGTATCGGCGGCGGGGGGGCCGATACGCAGTATTTT
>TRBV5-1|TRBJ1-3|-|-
CASSWTELFSGNTIYF
TGCGCCAGCAGCTGGACAGAACTTTTCTCTGGAAACACCATATATTTT
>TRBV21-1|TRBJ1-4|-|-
CASSKRENRAEKLFF
TGTGCCAGCAGCAAAAGAGAAAACAGGGCCGAAAAACTGTTTTTT
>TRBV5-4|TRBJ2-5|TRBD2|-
CASSSTSGETQYF
TGTGCCAGCAGCTCCACTAGCGGGGAGACCCAGTACTTC
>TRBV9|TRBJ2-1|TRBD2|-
CASSAPTGGGLSNNEQFF
TGTGCCAGCAGCGCACCAACCGGGGGGGGCCTGTCAAACAATGAGCAGTTCTTC
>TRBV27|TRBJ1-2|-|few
CASSGRGTDGYTF
TGTGCCAGCAGTGGTCGAGGAACGGATGGCTACACCTTC